These T cell receptor beta chains were read from a single sample in a study of shared clonotypes between healthy human individuals. Produced via immunoSEQ multiplex PCR; TCRdb's table is partial and in-frame only. Among 450,000 to 500,000 clones listed, 81% were seen once. Sequencing input: PBMCs. These receptors all stem from a middle-aged woman in good health. Some clones in this sample may be carry-over from other donors' samples. Each CDR3 is given with its conserved first and last residue. The order of the fields is CDR3 DNA, CDR3 protein, J gene, V gene, CDR3 length, D gene, clone size. The D gene is left open where the match is weak. Some rows mark clone size as missing; the rest say once, few, many or name a class of expanded clone.

DNA: TGTGCCAGCAGTGGTCGCGAGCAGTTCTTC
CDR3: CASSGREQFF
J: TRBJ2-1
V: TRBV6-4
length: 10
D: -
size: once

DNA: TGTGCCAGCAGCAAAGGGAGGGCCGGGACAGGAGGCCACGAGCAGTACTTC
CDR3: CASSKGRAGTGGHEQYF
J: TRBJ2-7
V: TRBV21-1
length: 17
D: -
size: -

DNA: TGTGCCAGCATGGGGGCCGGGACTAGCGGCCGGGGCTACGAGCAGTACTTC
CDR3: CASMGAGTSGRGYEQYF
J: TRBJ2-7
V: TRBV2
length: 17
D: TRBD2
size: -

DNA: TGTGCCAGCAGTTTAGCGGACAGGGAGGATCAGCCCCAGCATTTT
CDR3: CASSLADREDQPQHF
J: TRBJ1-5
V: TRBV28
length: 15
D: TRBD1
size: -

DNA: TGTGCCAGCAGCCCCTGGGCAGGGGACACAACGGCTTTCTTT
CDR3: CASSPWAGDTTAFF
J: TRBJ1-1
V: TRBV7-9
length: 14
D: -
size: -

DNA: TGTGCCAGCAGTCCGGGGAAAACCTACGAGCAGTACTTC
CDR3: CASSPGKTYEQYF
J: TRBJ2-7
V: TRBV27
length: 13
D: -
size: -

DNA: TGTGCCAGCAGCTTGACGGGGGGCAATCAGCCCCAGCATTTT
CDR3: CASSLTGGNQPQHF
J: TRBJ1-5
V: TRBV5-6
length: 14
D: -
size: -

DNA: TGTGCCAGCAGTTTGGGGACTAGCGGGAGAGCCCTACCTAAGACCCAGTACTTC
CDR3: CASSLGTSGRALPKTQYF
J: TRBJ2-5
V: TRBV27
length: 18
D: TRBD2
size: -

DNA: TGCGCCAGCAGCTTGGGACCGCTTAGCAATCAGCCCCAGCATTTT
CDR3: CASSLGPLSNQPQHF
J: TRBJ1-5
V: TRBV5-1
length: 15
D: -
size: many

DNA: TGTGCCAGCAGCATAAGGGGGGGCGGCTTAGCGGGAGTCTTTTACGAGCAGTACTTC
CDR3: CASSIRGGGLAGVFYEQYF
J: TRBJ2-7
V: TRBV7-2
length: 19
D: TRBD2
size: -

DNA: TGTGCCAGCAGTGCGTACGACGAATCTAACTATGGCTACACCTTC
CDR3: CASSAYDESNYGYTF
J: TRBJ1-2
V: TRBV6-1
length: 15
D: -
size: -

DNA: TGTGCCAGCAGCTTTTCGGGGGACTATGGCTACACCTTC
CDR3: CASSFSGDYGYTF
J: TRBJ1-2
V: TRBV7-2
length: 13
D: -
size: -

DNA: TGTGCCAGCAGTGAAATCGAAAAACTGTTTTTT
CDR3: CASSEIEKLFF
J: TRBJ1-4
V: TRBV2
length: 11
D: -
size: -

DNA: TGTGCCAGCGGGAAGAACACCGGGGAGCTGTTTTTT
CDR3: CASGKNTGELFF
J: TRBJ2-2
V: TRBV6-1
length: 12
D: -
size: -

DNA: TGTGCCAGCAGCTTGGTGGCGGACCCCGGCACCGGGGAGCTGTTTTTT
CDR3: CASSLVADPGTGELFF
J: TRBJ2-2
V: TRBV11-2
length: 16
D: -
size: once

DNA: TGTGCCAGCAGCCAGCCGCGAGGGGCAGGGAAGACAGATACGCAGTATTTT
CDR3: CASSQPRGAGKTDTQYF
J: TRBJ2-3
V: TRBV5-6
length: 17
D: -
size: -

DNA: TGTGCCAGCAGTCGACTAGCGGCATACAATGAGCAGTTCTTC
CDR3: CASSRLAAYNEQFF
J: TRBJ2-1
V: TRBV2
length: 14
D: TRBD2
size: -

DNA: TGTGCCAGCAGCCAGGGAGGAGGGGGTTCAGGGGTTCAGCCCCAGCATTTT
CDR3: CASSQGGGGSGVQPQHF
J: TRBJ1-5
V: TRBV14
length: 17
D: -
size: many

DNA: TGTGCCAGTAGCGAGACAGGGGGCTTCTATGGCTACACCTTC
CDR3: CASSETGGFYGYTF
J: TRBJ1-2
V: TRBV19
length: 14
D: TRBD1
size: -

DNA: TGTGCCGGCCACGCCCATCGACAGTCCGATGAAAAACTGTTTTTT
CDR3: CAGHAHRQSDEKLFF
J: TRBJ1-4
V: TRBV27
length: 15
D: -
size: -

DNA: TGTGCCAGCAGTCAACCCACAGGGGTAATTGAAAAACTGTTTTTT
CDR3: CASSQPTGVIEKLFF
J: TRBJ1-4
V: TRBV28
length: 15
D: TRBD1
size: once

DNA: TGTGCCAGCAGCCAACGACGGAACACTGAAGCTTTCTTT
CDR3: CASSQRRNTEAFF
J: TRBJ1-1
V: TRBV4-2
length: 13
D: -
size: -

DNA: TGTGCCATCAGTGGAGGAGCACTAGCGGACCAGACCCAGTACTTC
CDR3: CAISGGALADQTQYF
J: TRBJ2-5
V: TRBV10-3
length: 15
D: TRBD2
size: -

DNA: TGTGCCAGCACTAATACGCAGTATTTT
CDR3: CASTNTQYF
J: TRBJ2-3
V: TRBV21-1
length: 9
D: -
size: -